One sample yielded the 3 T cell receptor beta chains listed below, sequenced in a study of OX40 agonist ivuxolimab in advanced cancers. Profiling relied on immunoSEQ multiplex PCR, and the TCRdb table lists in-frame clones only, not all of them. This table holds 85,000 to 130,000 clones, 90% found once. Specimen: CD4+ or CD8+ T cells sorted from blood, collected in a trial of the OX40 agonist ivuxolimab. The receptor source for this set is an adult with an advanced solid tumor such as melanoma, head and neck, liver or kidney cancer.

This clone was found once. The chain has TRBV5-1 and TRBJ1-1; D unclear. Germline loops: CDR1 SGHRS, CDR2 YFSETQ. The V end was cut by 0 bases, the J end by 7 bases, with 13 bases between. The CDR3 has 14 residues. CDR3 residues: CASSLGQVSLEAFF. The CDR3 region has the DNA TGCGCCAGCAGCTTGGGCCAGGTATCTCTTGAAGCTTTCTTT.

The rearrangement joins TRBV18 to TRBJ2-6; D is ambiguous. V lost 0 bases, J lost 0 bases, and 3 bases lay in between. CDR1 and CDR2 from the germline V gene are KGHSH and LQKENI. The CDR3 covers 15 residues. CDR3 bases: TGTGCCAGCTCACCACCAAACTCTGGGGCCAACGTCCTGACTTTC. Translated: CASSPPNSGANVLTF. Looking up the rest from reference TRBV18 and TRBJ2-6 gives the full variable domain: NAGVMQNPRHLVRRRGQEARLRCSPMKGHSHVYWYRQLPEEGLKFMVYLQKENIIDESGMPKERFSAEFPKEGPSILRIQQVVRGDSAAYFCASSPPNSGANVLTFGAGSRLTVL.

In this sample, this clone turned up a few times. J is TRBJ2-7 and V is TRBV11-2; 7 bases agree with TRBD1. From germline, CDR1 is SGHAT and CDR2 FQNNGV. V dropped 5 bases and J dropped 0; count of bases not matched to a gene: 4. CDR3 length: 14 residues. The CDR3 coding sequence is TGTGCCAGCAGCATCCGACAGGGCTCCTACGAGCAGTACTTC. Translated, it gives CASSIRQGSYEQYF.